This T cell receptor (beta chain) is drawn from a study of blood T cell repertoires in COVID-19 (TCRdb year 2020). Study-wide context: The collaborator samples originated in the United States, Italy and Spain and spanned the acute and convalescent phases of COVID-19. The prospective study material was composed of cDNA or gDNA derived from T cells, B-cell-depleted T cells, or PBMCs. Deeply sampled blood TCRbeta repertoires from subjects exposed to, actively infected with, or recovered from COVID-19 were included in the dataset. The repertoires were released in a freely available public database meant as a resource for research on the immune response to SARS-CoV-2. Samples came from the ongoing ImmuneRACE study (first 160 participants) plus 1,254 subjects from 6 global collaborators. Sample metadata almost always included a de-identified subject ID, COVID-19 status, age in years and sex. Where available, HLA class I and class II types were taken from metadata supplied by the sample provider and were not determined by assay-based typing. Study-wide conclusions, independent of this receptor: How much clinical and demographic metadata was included differed by source and by participant, and the metadata was provided uncurated.

In Seattle, one collaborating source enrolled patients while the infection was active and tracked those patients longitudinally over the course of disease. Each collaborating institution followed its own protocols to collect whole blood in K2EDTA tubes. Collaborator samples were shipped for TCRbeta analysis as frozen whole blood, isolated PBMCs, or DNA extracted from either sample type. The immunoSEQ Assay, a bias-controlled multiplex PCR, was used to amplify TCRbeta CDR3 regions from genomic DNA. The original methods were these. The number of nucleated cells in each sample was estimated by amplification of reference gene primers within the assay. To quantify the absolute abundance of each unique TCRbeta CDR3 rearrangement, sequence reads were collapsed and filtered. For each sample, productive Simpson clonality was calculated as the square root of Simpson's diversity index over productive rearrangements. The table was pulled from immuneACCESS by TCRdb, which kept in-frame rearrangements only. Such tables lose some clones; where checked, under half of the loss comes from unresolved V genes, and the rest has no known cause. V and J calls plus clone size are reproduced from that table; the DNA served to infer D and trimming. Counted in this sample were about 160,000 clones; approximately 82% of them appeared once. In total, the top ten clones hold 6.5% to 8.5% of the sample.

About this clone itself: The target of this receptor is not known. Base-call qualities are not available, and no considerably larger clone is one nucleotide away.

Measured from the cysteine to the phenylalanine, the CDR3 is 14 residues long. The CDR3 DNA has 42 bases and is translated from base 1. V and J lose 4 bases and 5 bases, and a span of 15 bases separates them. CDR1 and CDR2 (SGDLS, YYNGEE) derive from the germline V gene. Here the chain combines TRBV9 and TRBJ2-5; TRBD2 might be the D gene, on 6 matching bases. The sequenced sample consisted of peripheral blood. The sequence was collected from a woman aged 40 to 50 with COVID-19, enrolled during active disease. CDR3 reads: CASSLTSGDETQYF. The bases read TGTGCCAGCAGCCTAACATCGGGGGACGAGACCCAGTACTTC.